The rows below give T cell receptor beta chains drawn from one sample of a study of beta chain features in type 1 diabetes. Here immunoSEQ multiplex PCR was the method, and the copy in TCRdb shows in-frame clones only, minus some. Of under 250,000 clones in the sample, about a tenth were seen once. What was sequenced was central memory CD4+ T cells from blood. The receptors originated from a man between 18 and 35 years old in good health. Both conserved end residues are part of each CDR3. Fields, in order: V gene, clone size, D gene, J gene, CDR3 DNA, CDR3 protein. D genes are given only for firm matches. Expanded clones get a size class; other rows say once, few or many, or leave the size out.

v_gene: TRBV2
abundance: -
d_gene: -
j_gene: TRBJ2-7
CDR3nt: TGTGCCAGCCATCAATACTACGAGCAGTACTTC
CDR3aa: CASHQYYEQYF

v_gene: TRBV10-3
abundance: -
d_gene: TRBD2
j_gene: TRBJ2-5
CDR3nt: TGTGCCATCAGTGAAAGCGGGAGGGCAGGCGAGACCCAGTACTTC
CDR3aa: CAISESGRAGETQYF

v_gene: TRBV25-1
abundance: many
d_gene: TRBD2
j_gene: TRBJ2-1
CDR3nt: TGTGCCAGCAGTGAATCTAGCGGGAGTTGGAATGAGCAGTTCTTC
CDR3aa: CASSESSGSWNEQFF

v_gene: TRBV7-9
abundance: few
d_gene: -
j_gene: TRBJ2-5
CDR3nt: TGTGCCAGCAGCTTAGGAAGGAGGCCTAAGGAGACCCAGTACTTC
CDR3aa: CASSLGRRPKETQYF

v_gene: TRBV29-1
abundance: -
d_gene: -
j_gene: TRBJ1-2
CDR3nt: TGCAGCGTTGGGAATGGCTACACCTTC
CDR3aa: CSVGNGYTF

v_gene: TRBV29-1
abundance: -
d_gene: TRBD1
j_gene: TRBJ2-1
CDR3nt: TGCAGCGCAGGAACAGGGGACCCCTACAATGAGCAGTTCTTC
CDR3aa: CSAGTGDPYNEQFF

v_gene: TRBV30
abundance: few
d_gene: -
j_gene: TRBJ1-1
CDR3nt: TGTGCCTGGCAACCCATCAGGGCTTTGGGCACTGAAGCTTTCTTT
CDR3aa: CAWQPIRALGTEAFF

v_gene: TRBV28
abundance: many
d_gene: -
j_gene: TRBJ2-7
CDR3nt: TGTGCCAGCAGTTTCCAGAACTACGAGCAGTACTTC
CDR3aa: CASSFQNYEQYF

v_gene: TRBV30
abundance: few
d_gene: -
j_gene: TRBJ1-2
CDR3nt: TGTGCCTGGGTCACGGGGACGGGACGGCTTGGTTACTATGGCTACACCTTC
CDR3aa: CAWVTGTGRLGYYGYTF

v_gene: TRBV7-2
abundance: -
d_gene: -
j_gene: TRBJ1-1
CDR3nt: TGTGCCAGCAGCTTACTATGGGACACTGAAGCTTTCTTT
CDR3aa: CASSLLWDTEAFF

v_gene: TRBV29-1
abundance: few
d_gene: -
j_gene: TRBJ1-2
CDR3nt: TGCAGCGTTGAAGATCGGGGCGCAGGGATCCACACCTTC
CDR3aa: CSVEDRGAGIHTF

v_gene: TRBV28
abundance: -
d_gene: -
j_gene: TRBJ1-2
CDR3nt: TGTGCCAGCAGTGAAGGCAGGGTCGTAGTATCCTACACCTTC
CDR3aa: CASSEGRVVVSYTF

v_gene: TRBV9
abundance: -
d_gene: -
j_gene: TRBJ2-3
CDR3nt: TGTGCCAGCAGCGTCACCGCCACCGTGGGCAGCACAGATACGCAGTATTTT
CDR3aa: CASSVTATVGSTDTQYF

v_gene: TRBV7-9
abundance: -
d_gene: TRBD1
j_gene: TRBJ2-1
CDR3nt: TGTGCCAGCAGCCTTAACAGGGGGCGACGTATCAATGAGCAGTTCTTC
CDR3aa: CASSLNRGRRINEQFF

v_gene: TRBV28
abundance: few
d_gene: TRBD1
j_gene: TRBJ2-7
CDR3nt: TGTGCCAGCAGTTCACACATTGACAGGGCCTACGAGCAGTACTTC
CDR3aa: CASSSHIDRAYEQYF

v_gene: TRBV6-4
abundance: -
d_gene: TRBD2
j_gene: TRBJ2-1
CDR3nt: TGTGCCAGCAGTTGGGTGGGGACTAGCGAGAGGAATGAGCAGTTCTTC
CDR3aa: CASSWVGTSERNEQFF

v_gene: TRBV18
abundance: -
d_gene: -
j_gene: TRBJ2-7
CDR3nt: TGTGCCAGCTCACCACGATCAGATACAGGGTCCGGCGAGCAGTACTTC
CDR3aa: CASSPRSDTGSGEQYF

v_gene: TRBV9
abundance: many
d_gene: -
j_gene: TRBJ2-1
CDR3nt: TGTGCCAGCAGCGTAGAACTTCACTACAATGAGCAGTTCTTC
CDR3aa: CASSVELHYNEQFF

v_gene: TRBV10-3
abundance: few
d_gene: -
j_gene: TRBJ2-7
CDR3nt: TGTGCCATCAGTGAGTCCGCTAGGATCGAGCAGTACTTC
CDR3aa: CAISESARIEQYF

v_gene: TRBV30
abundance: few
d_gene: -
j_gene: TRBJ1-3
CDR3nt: TGTGCCTGGACTCCGACAGCCTCTGGAAACACCATATATTTT
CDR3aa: CAWTPTASGNTIYF

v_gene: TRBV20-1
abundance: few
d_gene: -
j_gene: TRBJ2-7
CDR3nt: TGCAGTGCCCGCCGTGGGTACGAGCAGTACTTC
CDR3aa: CSARRGYEQYF

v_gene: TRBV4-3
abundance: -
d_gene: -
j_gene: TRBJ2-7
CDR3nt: TGCGCCAGCAGCCAAGACAGGTTAAGCTACGAGCAGTACTTC
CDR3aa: CASSQDRLSYEQYF

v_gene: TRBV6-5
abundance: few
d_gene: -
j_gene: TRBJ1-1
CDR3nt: TGTGCCAGCACTAACAGGATGAACACTGAAGCTTTCTTT
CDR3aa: CASTNRMNTEAFF

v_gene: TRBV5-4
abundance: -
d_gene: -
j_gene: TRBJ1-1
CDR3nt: TGTGCCAGCAGCGCCCGGTGGAGAGAGAACACTGAAGCTTTCTTT
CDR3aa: CASSARWRENTEAFF

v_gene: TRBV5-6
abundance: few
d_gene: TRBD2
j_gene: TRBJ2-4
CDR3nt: TGTGCCAGCAGCTCCCTGACTAGCGGGAGGAACATTCAGTACTTC
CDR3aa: CASSSLTSGRNIQYF

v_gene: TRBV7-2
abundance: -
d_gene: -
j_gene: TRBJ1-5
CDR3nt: TGTGCCAGCAGCTTAAGCCCCGGAGGTCAGCCCCAGCATTTT
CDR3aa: CASSLSPGGQPQHF

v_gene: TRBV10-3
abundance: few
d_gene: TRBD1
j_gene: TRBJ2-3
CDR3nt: TGTGCCATCAGCGAGACAGGGAATTTCCGCACAGATACGCAGTATTTT
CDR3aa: CAISETGNFRTDTQYF

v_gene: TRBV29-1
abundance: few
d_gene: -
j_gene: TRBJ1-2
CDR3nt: TGCAGCGCCGCGGAGACAGCGCACTATGGCTACACCTTC
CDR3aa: CSAAETAHYGYTF

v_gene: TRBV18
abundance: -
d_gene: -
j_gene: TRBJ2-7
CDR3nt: TGTGCCAGCTCACCTCTCCAGGGGAGCTCCTACGAGCAGTACTTC
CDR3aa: CASSPLQGSSYEQYF

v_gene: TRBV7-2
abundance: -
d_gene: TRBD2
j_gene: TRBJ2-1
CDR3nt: TGTGCCAGCAGCTTAGTAGGCGGGAGGGAAAATGAGCAGTTCTTC
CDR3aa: CASSLVGGRENEQFF

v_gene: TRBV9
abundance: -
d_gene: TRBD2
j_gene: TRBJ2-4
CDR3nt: TGTGCCAGCAGCCCCCGGCTAGCGGGAGGGGACAAAAACATTCAGTACTTC
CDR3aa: CASSPRLAGGDKNIQYF

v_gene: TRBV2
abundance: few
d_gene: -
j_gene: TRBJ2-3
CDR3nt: TGTGCCAGCAGTGTACTCGGAGCAGATACGCAGTATTTT
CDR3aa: CASSVLGADTQYF

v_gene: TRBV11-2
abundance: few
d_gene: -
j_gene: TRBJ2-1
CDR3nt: TGTGCCAGCAGCTTAGATCCGGGCACTAACGGCTACAATGAGCAGTTCTTC
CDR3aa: CASSLDPGTNGYNEQFF

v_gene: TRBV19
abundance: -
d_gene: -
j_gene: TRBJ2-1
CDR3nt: TGTGCCAGTAGTTTCGGGTTTTACAATGAGCAGTTCTTC
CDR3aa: CASSFGFYNEQFF

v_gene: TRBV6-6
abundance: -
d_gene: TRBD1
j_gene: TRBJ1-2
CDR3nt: TGTGCCAGCAGTTACGCACAAAACAGGGGAAATGGCTACACCTTC
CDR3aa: CASSYAQNRGNGYTF

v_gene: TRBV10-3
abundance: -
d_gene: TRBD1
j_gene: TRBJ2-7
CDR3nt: TGTGCCAGGACAGGGCCCCGCAACGTCGACGAGCAGTACTTC
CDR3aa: CARTGPRNVDEQYF

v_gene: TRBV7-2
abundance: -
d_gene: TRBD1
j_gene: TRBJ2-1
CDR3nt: TGTGCCAGCAGCCTGGGACAGGGAGGCAATGAGCAGTTCTTC
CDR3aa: CASSLGQGGNEQFF

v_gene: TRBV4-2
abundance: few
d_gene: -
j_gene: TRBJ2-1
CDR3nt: TGTGCCAGCAGCCAAGACAGGAGGGGTGAGCAGTTCTTC
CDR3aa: CASSQDRRGEQFF

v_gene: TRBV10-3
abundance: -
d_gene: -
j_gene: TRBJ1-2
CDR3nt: TGTGCCATCAGTGTCGGGGGTCCTGGGGCTTATGGCTACACCTTC
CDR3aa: CAISVGGPGAYGYTF

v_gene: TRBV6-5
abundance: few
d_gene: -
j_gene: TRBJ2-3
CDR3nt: TGTGCCAGCAGTTACTCAGACGGGAGAGATACGCAGTATTTT
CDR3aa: CASSYSDGRDTQYF

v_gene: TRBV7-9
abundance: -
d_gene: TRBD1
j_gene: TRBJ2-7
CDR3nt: TGTGCCAGCAGCTTAGCCGGGACAGGGGGCGAGCAGTACTTC
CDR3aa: CASSLAGTGGEQYF

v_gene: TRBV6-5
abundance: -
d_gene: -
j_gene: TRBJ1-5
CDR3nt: TGTGCCAGCAGTTACTCGATCGGGAATCAGCCCCAGCATTTT
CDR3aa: CASSYSIGNQPQHF

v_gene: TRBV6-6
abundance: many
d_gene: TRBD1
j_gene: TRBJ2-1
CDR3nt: TGTGCCAGCAGCAACGCAGGACAGGCCCCTTGGAATGAGCAGTTCTTC
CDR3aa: CASSNAGQAPWNEQFF

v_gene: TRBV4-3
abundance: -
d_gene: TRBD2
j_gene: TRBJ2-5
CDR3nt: TGCGCCAGCAGCCAAGAATTGTTCCTAGCGGGCGGTTACCAAGAGACCCAGTACTTC
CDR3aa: CASSQELFLAGGYQETQYF

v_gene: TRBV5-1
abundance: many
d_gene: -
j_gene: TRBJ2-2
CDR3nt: TGCGCCAGCAGCCCCGACCCAGGGGCCGGGGAGCTGTTTTTT
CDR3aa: CASSPDPGAGELFF

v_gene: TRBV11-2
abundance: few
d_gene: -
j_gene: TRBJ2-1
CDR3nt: TGTGCCAGCAGCTCAGTACTAGAAGGACGGAATGAGCAGTTCTTC
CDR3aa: CASSSVLEGRNEQFF

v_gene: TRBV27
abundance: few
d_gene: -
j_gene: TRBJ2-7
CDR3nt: TGTGCCAGCAGTTTAAAGGCGGTAGGCTACGAGCAGTACTTC
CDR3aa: CASSLKAVGYEQYF

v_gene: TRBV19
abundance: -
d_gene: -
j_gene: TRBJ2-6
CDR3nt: TGTGCCAGTAGTTCCAGACTGATCTCTGGGGCCAACGTCCTGACTTTC
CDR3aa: CASSSRLISGANVLTF

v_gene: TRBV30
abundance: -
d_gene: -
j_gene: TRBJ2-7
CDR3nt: TGTGCCTGGAGTGCAAACAGGGGGGGAACCTCCTACGAGCAGTACTTC
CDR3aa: CAWSANRGGTSYEQYF

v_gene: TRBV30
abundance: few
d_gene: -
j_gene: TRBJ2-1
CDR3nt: TGTGCCTGGAGTGTAAACTACAACAATGAGCAGTTCTTC
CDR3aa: CAWSVNYNNEQFF

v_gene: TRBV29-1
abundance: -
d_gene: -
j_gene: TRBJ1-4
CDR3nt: TGCAGCGTTGAAGTTAGCGGGGGGAAACTGTTTTTT
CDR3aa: CSVEVSGGKLFF

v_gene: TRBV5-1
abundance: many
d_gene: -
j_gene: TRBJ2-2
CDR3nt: TGCGCCAGCAGAACCAACTCGGGAACCGGGGAGCTGTTTTTT
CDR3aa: CASRTNSGTGELFF

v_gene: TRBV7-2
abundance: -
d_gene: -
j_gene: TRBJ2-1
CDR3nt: TGTGCCAGCAGCTTAAGTTACGAGAATGAGCAGTTCTTC
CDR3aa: CASSLSYENEQFF

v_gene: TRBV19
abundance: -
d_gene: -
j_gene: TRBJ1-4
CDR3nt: TGTGCCAGCCGGCCGAGAGAGGGAAATGAAAAACTGTTTTTT
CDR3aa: CASRPREGNEKLFF

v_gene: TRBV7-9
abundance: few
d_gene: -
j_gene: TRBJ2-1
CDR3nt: TGTGCCAGCAGCTTAGCGGTCATAAGTAATGAGCAGTTCTTC
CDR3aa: CASSLAVISNEQFF

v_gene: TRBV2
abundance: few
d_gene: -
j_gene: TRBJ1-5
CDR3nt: TGTGCCAGCAGTGACAGGGTTGGGGATCAGCCCCAGCATTTT
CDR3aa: CASSDRVGDQPQHF